This T cell receptor (beta chain) was obtained from a study of T cells expressing NK-cell markers (dated by TCRdb to about 2020). Context from the whole study: Three sorted T-cell subsets (CD3+CD56+NKG2C+, CD3+CD56+NKG2C- and CD3+CD56-NKG2C+) from fewer than 10 donors had their TCR beta-chain repertoires profiled. Randomly selected healthy volunteers, three men and five women, were used as the eight sequenced donors. Sequencing of the libraries produced 2 x 150 bp reads on Illumina HiSeq 2000/2500, MiSeq or NextSeq. Among the eight sequenced donors, only one was HCMV-seronegative, while the other seven were HCMV-seropositive. General findings and caveats noted by the study authors: Those dominant clonotypes were again the most abundant among CD3+CD56-NKG2C+ cells in several donors, at 28.3-60.1%. For more than 5 donors, the dominant CD3+CD56+NKG2C+ clonotypes were among the top 10 CD8+ clonotypes and accounted for about 1.0-7.5% of CD8+ T cells. It remained unclear whether the expanded NKG2C-expressing T cell clones were specific for HCMV antigens.

The instrument was an Illumina HiSeq 2000. 5'RACE template switching, by which a universal primer site and unique molecular identifiers were added, was used to make TCR beta cDNA libraries. cDNA synthesis was primed from the TCR beta constant segment and was followed by two successive PCR amplification steps. As for the authors' bioinformatics: Reads were demultiplexed and grouped by UMI with MIGEC, and clonotypes were assembled and quantified with MiTCR. To remove erroneous sequences, TCR cDNA sequences were retained only when supported by two or more reads. The tcR package was used for downstream repertoire analysis, with clonotypes matched between fractions based on CDR3 nucleotide sequence plus V segment. VDJmatch was used to annotate antigen specificity against VDJdb, with one amino acid substitution allowed in CDR3. After the reads were reprocessed by TCRdb, one entry was made per CDR3 protein sequence, with no DNA. These V and J calls originate from TCRdb's pipeline instead of the authors' own analysis. The table of this sample itemizes about 260,000 distinct CDR3 sequences. The top ten clones comprise about 0.4% of the sample.

A commercial ELISA kit detecting HCMV-specific IgG in serum was used to determine HCMV serostatus. Ficoll density gradient centrifugation was used to isolate peripheral blood mononuclear cells from blood. A note on this clonotype: Its antigen has not been determined.

The receptor was derived from a man younger than 30 in good health. Donor details come from another sample of the same person, matched by shared clones. The specimen sequenced was blood T cells: a sorted CD56 or NKG2C T cell subset, CD4+ or CD8+ T cells, or bulk PBMC T cells (not recorded which).

For the CDR3, the sequence is CASSQTSLTYF. The chain links TRBV12-3 or TRBV12-4 with TRBJ2-4; TCRdb reports TRBD2, a call that lacks DNA to check it against. The CDR3 sequence holds 11 residues, the cysteine and phenylalanine included. Only the protein is available.